Each of the 8 T cell receptor beta chains below was sequenced from the same sample in a study of T cells after yellow fever vaccination. A single record per CDR3 protein comes from TCRdb applying MiXCR to the 5' RACE reads. The sample has about 130,000 distinct CDR3 sequences; nearly 7.5% are singletons. This sample comprised CD4+ T cells sorted from PBMCs, obtained approximately 11 days after the first yellow fever vaccination. Every receptor here comes from a man in his late teens or twenties who received the YFV17D yellow fever vaccine.

This clonotype was counted many times. This chain joins TRBV30 and TRBJ2-5; D is ambiguous. The CDR3 runs to 12 residues. The germline V gene encodes CDR1 GTSNPN and CDR2 SVGIG (reference sequence). V lost 2 bases and J 5 bases, leaving 9 bases between the germline ends. CDR3 sequence reads: CAWSPSGETQYF. The DNA for the CDR3 is TGTGCCTGGAGTCCATCCGGCGAGACCCAGTACTTC.

This clonotype was observed many times. The chain uses TRBV4-3 and TRBJ1-4, with D perhaps matching TRBD1 (6 bases). CDR3 size: 14 residues. Germline V lookup: CDR1 LGHNA, CDR2 YSLEER. V lost 1 base to trimming and J lost 7 bases, with 10 bases between them. DNA of the CDR3: TGCGCCAGCAGCCAAGCAGGGGCCGGTGAAAAACTGTTTTTT. Translating gives CASSQAGAGEKLFF.

At least ten counts were recorded for this clonotype. The chain combines TRBV20-1 with TRBJ2-1; either TRBD1 or TRBD2 may fit D (5 bases each). This CDR3 is built from 16 residues. Germline V gives CDR1 DFQATT, CDR2 SNEGSKA (reference sequence). The ends were cut back, 1 base at V and 0 bases at J, with 13 bases in the middle. CDR3: CSARAPGAGSYNEQFF. Written as DNA, the CDR3 is TGCAGTGCTAGAGCCCCCGGGGCCGGCTCCTACAATGAGCAGTTCTTC.

This clonotype showed up many times. The V call is TRBV20-1, the J call TRBJ2-1; D is ambiguous. The CDR3 spans 11 residues. The germline V and J ends were trimmed by 5 bases and 3 bases, with 5 bases remaining between them. Looked up from germline, CDR1 is DFQATT and CDR2 is SNEGSKA (reference sequence). The CDR3 coding sequence is TGCAGTGCTCACAGCTACAATGAGCAGTTCTTC. This encodes CSAHSYNEQFF.

This clonotype was seen ten or more times. The chain recombines TRBV14 with TRBJ2-4; D not certain. Germline CDR1 and CDR2: SGHDN and FVKESK. V dropped 4 bases and J dropped 6 bases, with 7 bases sitting between them. The length of the CDR3 is 12 residues. For the CDR3, the DNA is TGTGCCAGCAGCCTGAGCCGAAACATTCAGTACTTC. Translating it yields CASSLSRNIQYF.

This clonotype has at least ten counts. J is TRBJ2-1 and V is TRBV15; D may correspond to TRBD1 or TRBD2 (5 bases each). The V end lost 5 bases, the J end lost 8 bases, and 16 bases lay between the germline ends. The CDR3 totals 14 residues. Germline CDR1 reads LNHNV; CDR2 reads YYDKDF (reference sequence). This chain's CDR3 is CATSSQLGAYEQFF. In nucleotides, the CDR3 is TGTGCCACCAGCTCCCAACTCGGGGCCTATGAGCAGTTCTTC.

In this sample, this clonotype turned up many times. The chain joins TRBV27 to TRBJ2-5, with 8 positions matching TRBD2. This CDR3 contains 18 residues. Germline CDR1 and CDR2: MNHEY and SMNVEV (reference sequence). Trimming at V came to 7 bases and at J to 2 bases, leaving 18 bases not matched to a gene. The CDR3, as DNA: TGTGCCAGCAAGTTTAAGCCGGGGGGGGCTCTCACGCAAGAGACCCAGTACTTC. This sequence encodes CASKFKPGGALTQETQYF.

This clonotype was observed at least ten times. The chain combines TRBV5-1 with TRBJ2-1; D call uncertain. V was shortened by 5 bases and J by 9 bases, with 12 bases between the two germline ends. The germline V gene has CDR1 SGHRS and CDR2 YFSETQ. The CDR3 consists of 12 residues. CDR3 DNA sequence: TGCGCCAGCAGATATGACACATTTGAGCAGTTCTTC. Protein product: CASRYDTFEQFF.